This T cell receptor (beta chain) was identified during a study of blood T cell repertoires in COVID-19. Overall study: Whether acute or convalescent, the COVID-19 samples came from the United States, Italy and Spain.

The germline V gene encodes CDR1 SGHTA and CDR2 FQGNSA. V dropped 3 bases and J dropped 10 bases, with 15 bases sitting between them. This CDR3 region has 13 residues. Methods used by the authors: Amplification with reference gene primers provided the estimates of nucleated cell counts. TCRdb's copy holds only in-frame clones and misses some; the assay was immunoSEQ multiplex PCR. V and J calls and clone size are given by that table; D and trimming were obtained from the DNA. The data contain under 250,000 clones, about nine tenths of them seen just once; the ten biggest clones take up 1.5% to 2%. The specimen was peripheral blood. V and J are TRBV7-2 and TRBJ1-2, with D uncertain. This sequence originates from a woman in her fifties or sixties who had recovered from COVID-19. CDR3 DNA sequence: TGTGCCAGCAGCTTGGATTGGACTCCCGTCTACACCTTC. Translating it yields CASSLDWTPVYTF.